This T cell receptor beta chain was recovered during a study of cytotoxic CD8 clonotypes in ibrutinib-treated CLL. Study findings and constraints: Progressing patients had sampling times that differed from those of sustained-remission patients. Baseline levels were approached again at progression, after clonality had risen at ibrutinib response. The study found public clonotypes uncommon, contracting or stable on treatment.

CDR3 length: 18 residues. Germline assignment: CDR1 SGHRS and CDR2 YFSETQ. V lost 5 bases to trimming and J lost 9 bases, with 27 bases between them. Details on this clone: Its antigen is unknown.

Sequencing was designed to attain a depth spanning 1 in 200,000 to 1 in 1 million T cells. TCRdb's copy holds only in-frame clones and misses some; the assay was immunoSEQ multiplex PCR. The table has 40,000 to 50,000 clones, roughly three fifths seen once. The clonotype was recovered from a human donor with chronic lymphocytic leukemia. J is TRBJ1-6 and V is TRBV5-1; no definite D call. Sequencing used PBMCs, obtained after 24 months of ibrutinib treatment. The CDR3 is CASSDWGGAGSRISPLHF. DNA of the CDR3: TGCGCCAGCAGTGATTGGGGTGGAGCGGGGTCCCGAATTTCACCCCTCCACTTT.